Below, 25 T cell receptor beta chains from the same sample are listed, as sequenced in a study of blood T cells in healthy people across ages. Primed by a sample-barcoded 5' primer and a J-beta primer mix, a second PCR proceeded for 7 to 11 cycles. TCRdb re-called the 5' RACE reads through MiXCR, storing one row per CDR3 protein. Of roughly 720,000 distinct CDR3 sequences in the sample, 53% were seen once. The sample comprised blood. These TCRs come from an elderly man in good health.

Remarks on this clonotype: One junction end disagrees with the germline gene, perhaps due to a read error. This chain joins TRBV27 and TRBJ2-2; 13 bases agree with TRBD2. CDR1 and CDR2 (germline): MNHEY, SMNVEV (reference sequence). The CDR3 covers 21 residues. DNA of the CDR3: TGTGCCAACAGTCCCAAACCCCGGACTAGCGGGAGAACCCCCCCCACCGGGGAGCTGTTTTTT. Amino acid sequence: CANSPKPRTSGRTPPTGELFF.

The V call is TRBV27, the J call TRBJ2-1, with D possibly matching TRBD2 (5 bases). The V gene's germline CDR1 is MNHEY and CDR2 SMNVEV (reference sequence). CDR3 length: 11 residues. The V end lost 8 bases, the J end lost 13 bases, and 15 bases lay between the germline ends. Here the CDR3 reads CASSAGETQFF. The CDR3 nucleotides are TGTGCCAGCTCGGCCGGGGAGACCCAGTTCTTC.

V gene TRBV24-1 combines with J gene TRBJ2-2, with D maybe TRBD2 (5 bases). V lost 7 bases and J 4 bases, leaving 9 bases between the germline ends. CDR3 length: 13 amino acids. The germline V gene has CDR1 KGHDR and CDR2 SFDVKD. The chain's CDR3 is CATSHGLTGELFF. DNA for the CDR3: TGTGCCACCAGCCACGGACTCACCGGGGAGCTGTTTTTT.

The chain joins TRBV6-2 or TRBV6-3 to TRBJ2-5, with 12 bases that match TRBD1. Per germline, CDR1 MNHEY and CDR2 SVGEGT. This CDR3 spans 14 amino acids. Trimming at V came to 6 bases and at J to 12 bases, leaving 11 bases not matched to a gene. The CDR3 DNA sequence: TGTGCCAGCAGACGACCCGGGACAGGGGGCGGAGAGTACTTC. It is translated as CASRRPGTGGGEYF.

The chain recombines TRBV6-6 with TRBJ2-7, with D uncertain. The length of the CDR3 is 14 residues. The germline CDR1 and CDR2 sequences are MNHNY and SVGAGI (reference sequence). Trimming took 0 bases from V and 0 from J, leaving 6 bases between them. The CDR3, as DNA: TGTGCCAGCAGTTACTCGCTTAGCTCCTACGAGCAGTACTTC. Its translation: CASSYSLSSYEQYF.

This sequence joins TRBV9 and TRBJ2-1; 8 bases match TRBD1. J gave up 7 bases and V 4 bases, and 4 bases lay outside the gene matches. The V gene's germline CDR1 is SGDLS and CDR2 YYNGEE. CDR3 length: 13 residues. The CDR3 loop is CASSTQGVNEQFF. The CDR3 nucleotides read TGTGCCAGCAGCACACAGGGGGTGAATGAGCAGTTCTTC.

This clonotype turned up a few times. The CDR3 DNA reads TGTGCCAGCAGCTCGGACAGGCACATTCAGTACTTC. Its translation: CASSSDRHIQYF. This sequence joins TRBV7-2 and TRBJ2-4; 7 nucleotides align to TRBD1. The length of the CDR3 is 12 residues. Per germline, CDR1 SGHTA and CDR2 FQGNSA. Unmatched junction bases numbered 2, after V lost 4 bases and J lost 8 bases.

A few counts support this clonotype. The CDR3: CATSDWAAGGYTF. The CDR3 DNA sequence: TGTGCCACCAGTGATTGGGCAGCTGGCGGCTACACCTTC. The V call is TRBV24-1, the J call TRBJ1-2; D gene ambiguous. The V gene's germline CDR1 is KGHDR and CDR2 SFDVKD. V shed 2 bases and J shed 8 bases, with 11 bases lying between them. The CDR3 length is 13 residues.

The chain couples TRBV10-3 to TRBJ1-4; D gene unclear. There are 12 residues in the CDR3. V dropped 6 bases and J dropped 4 bases, with 6 bases sitting between them. Germline assignment: CDR1 ENHRY and CDR2 SYGVKD. CDR3: CAISEFNEKLFF. In DNA form, the CDR3 reads TGTGCCATCAGCGAATTTAATGAAAAACTGTTTTTT.

The rearrangement uses TRBV12-3 or TRBV12-4 and TRBJ1-5; D ambiguous. V lost 2 bases to trimming and J lost 6 bases, with 11 bases between them. The CDR3 extends over 14 amino acids. CDR3 in DNA: TGTGCCAGCAGTTTAAGGGCGGCAAGTCAGCCCCAGCATTTT. Its translation is CASSLRAASQPQHF.

The V and J genes are TRBV28 and TRBJ2-1, with D possibly being TRBD1 (5 bases). CDR3 length equals 14 residues. Trimming took off 2 bases at V and 7 bases at J, with 12 bases between the two ends. CDR1 MDHEN and CDR2 SYDVKM come from the germline V gene. The CDR3 spells CASSLILQGNEQFF. As DNA, the CDR3 is TGTGCCAGCAGTTTAATTCTCCAGGGAAATGAGCAGTTCTTC.

V is TRBV28 and J is TRBJ1-5, with D tentatively TRBD1 (6 bases). The V end lost 7 bases, the J end lost 12 bases, and 16 bases lay between the germline ends. This CDR3 is built from 12 residues. CDR1 and CDR2 (germline): MDHEN, SYDVKM. This CDR3 is CASKGNREIQHF. Written as DNA, the CDR3 is TGTGCCAGCAAAGGTAACAGGGAGATCCAGCATTTT.

The V gene is TRBV5-1, the J gene TRBJ2-1; 16 bases map to TRBD2. The DNA end is a closer match to TRBJ2-7, so the J assignment may be wrong. The CDR3 runs to 18 residues. Germline V lookup: CDR1 SGHRS, CDR2 YFSETQ. CDR3 DNA sequence: TGCGCCAGCAGCCCTGGAGGGACTAGCGGGAGGGCCTGGAATGAGCAGTACTTC. Encoded protein: CASSPGGTSGRAWNEQYF.

The chain uses TRBV28 and TRBJ2-1; the match to TRBD2 covers 7 bases. Trimming cost V 6 bases and J 5 bases; bases outside gene matches: 13. The CDR3 is 16 residues long. From germline, CDR1 is MDHEN and CDR2 SYDVKM. As DNA, the CDR3 is TGTGCCAGCAGCTTTTTAACTCTTCTAGCGGACAATGAGCAGTTCTTC. Its protein is CASSFLTLLADNEQFF.

The chain joins TRBV10-3 to TRBJ2-7; tentatively, D is TRBD1 (5 bases). CDR1 ENHRY and CDR2 SYGVKD come from the germline V gene. V lost 4 bases and J lost 2, with 15 bases in between. CDR3 size: 15 residues. The CDR3 DNA is TGTGCCATCAGTGTAAGTGGACACAACACCTACGAGCAGTACTTC. Protein product: CAISVSGHNTYEQYF.

This clonotype was seen only a few times. The V call is TRBV29-1, the J call TRBJ2-5; TRBD2 agrees at 11 bases. V dropped 4 bases and J dropped 5; count of bases not matched to a gene: 9. The CDR3 extends over 15 amino acids. The V gene's germline CDR1 is SQVTM and CDR2 ANQGSEA. For the CDR3, the DNA is TGCAGCGTTGGGCTAGCGGGAGGTTCATCCGAGACCCAGTACTTC. As protein: CSVGLAGGSSETQYF.

The chain joins TRBV6-5 to TRBJ1-1, with D possibly matching TRBD1 (6 bases). CDR3 length: 15 residues. CDR1 MNHEY and CDR2 SVGAGI come from the germline V gene. Trimming removed 6 bases at V and 1 base at J, with 15 bases between. The CDR3 nucleotides read TGTGCCAGCAGCCCCATCGGGGGGCAGAACACTGAAGCTTTCTTT. Amino acid sequence: CASSPIGGQNTEAFF.

The chain uses TRBV20-1 and TRBJ2-3; maybe TRBD2 (5 bases). V dropped 2 bases and J dropped 2 bases, with 14 bases sitting between them. This CDR3 is 15 amino acids long. Germline assignment: CDR1 DFQATT and CDR2 SNEGSKA (reference sequence). In nucleotides, the CDR3 is TGCAGTGCTAGACGGGCCCGCGGGCCCACAGATACGCAGTATTTT. It specifies CSARRARGPTDTQYF.

In this sample, this clonotype turned up a few times. The rearrangement links TRBV20-1 to TRBJ1-5, with 7 bases lining up with TRBD1. This CDR3 contains 12 residues. Germline V lookup: CDR1 DFQATT, CDR2 SNEGSKA (reference sequence). V shed 6 bases, J shed 7 bases, and the junction held 6 bases outside the gene matches. CDR3 sequence reads: CSAQGVGQPQHF. CDR3 sequence (DNA): TGCAGTGCCCAGGGGGTCGGACAGCCCCAGCATTTT.

The sample holds a few counts of this clonotype. The chain has TRBV28 and TRBJ2-4, with D perhaps matching TRBD1 (5 bases). CDR3 size: 17 residues. Germline assignment: CDR1 MDHEN and CDR2 SYDVKM. The V gene lost 6 bases and the J gene lost 1 base, with 19 bases spanning the gap. CDR3 loop: CASSPPRQIGAKNIQYF. The CDR3 DNA is TGTGCCAGCAGCCCTCCCAGACAGATAGGGGCCAAAAACATTCAGTACTTC.

The sample holds many counts of this clonotype. The chain is built from TRBV4-1 and TRBJ2-7; a weak D match, TRBD1 (6 bases). The CDR3 contains 14 residues. Trimming stripped 1 base from V and 1 base from J, with 8 bases between. Germline CDR1 reads MGHRA; CDR2 reads YSYEKL. The CDR3 region has the DNA TGCGCCAGCAGCCAAGTCGGACAGTCCTACGAGCAGTACTTC. Encoded protein: CASSQVGQSYEQYF.

The chain joins TRBV7-2 to TRBJ1-5; 7 bases map to TRBD1. The J segment lost 4 bases and the V segment lost 3 bases, leaving 9 bases of the junction unmatched. The CDR3 contains 16 residues. CDR1 and CDR2 (germline): SGHTA, FQGNSA. The CDR3 nucleotides are TGTGCCAGCAGCTTGGTCCAGGGGGGAGCTAATCAGCCCCAGCATTTT. Amino acids: CASSLVQGGANQPQHF.

J is TRBJ1-3 and V is TRBV10-3; the D gene is possibly TRBD1 (5 bases). V lost 0 bases and J lost 2, with 8 bases in between. CDR3 length equals 15 residues. In germline, CDR1 is ENHRY, CDR2 SYGVKD. CDR3 DNA: TGTGCCATCAGTGAGTCCGACAGACCTGGAAACACCATATATTTT. It specifies CAISESDRPGNTIYF.

Here the CDR3 reads CASSNQGRANTGELFF. In DNA form, the CDR3 reads TGTGCCAGCAGCAACCAGGGGAGAGCGAACACCGGGGAGCTGTTTTTT. The chain has TRBV21-1 and TRBJ2-2; the D call in the table, TRBD1, was not verified against the DNA. TRBV21-1 is deemed a pseudogene. The length of the CDR3 is 16 residues.

This clonotype turned up a few times. V is TRBV7-8 and J is TRBJ2-7; 9 bases are shared with TRBD2. Germline-derived CDR1 and CDR2 are SGHVS and FQNEAQ. V lost 3 bases to trimming and J lost 2 bases; unmatched junction nucleotides: 8. The CDR3 has 16 amino acids. This CDR3 reads CASSLAFGLATYEQYF. CDR3 bases: TGTGCCAGCAGCTTGGCGTTTGGACTAGCGACCTACGAGCAGTACTTC.